This is a list of T cell receptor beta chains from one sample in a study of blood T cell repertoires in COVID-19. Here immunoSEQ multiplex PCR was the method, and the copy in TCRdb shows in-frame clones only, minus some. Of about 200,000 clones listed, more than 75% were seen once; the top ten hold 15% to 20%. The sequencing input was peripheral blood. The receptors originated from a person aged 70 to 85 with COVID-19, enrolled during active disease. Each CDR3 is given with its conserved first and last residue. The D gene is left open where the match is weak.

J,V,D,CDR3
TRBJ1-2,TRBV19,-,CASSIDILAVTYGYTF
TRBJ2-1,TRBV3-1/TRBV3-2,TRBD1,CASSLGQGFSSHNEQFF
TRBJ2-5,TRBV4-1,-,CASSQEQDGETQYF
TRBJ2-5,TRBV7-9,-,CASSMQGWETQYF
TRBJ2-1,TRBV21-1,-,CASSRPPRGTEQFF
TRBJ1-2,TRBV6-1,-,CASSEAGESYGYTF
TRBJ2-1,TRBV7-3,-,CASSSQEGRKFF
TRBJ1-6,TRBV3-1/TRBV3-2,TRBD1,CASSQEGQGSSPLHF
TRBJ2-7,TRBV29-1,-,CSVEDHRAHEQYF
TRBJ1-3,TRBV15,-,CATSRDRVAGNTIYF
TRBJ1-2,TRBV3-1/TRBV3-2,TRBD1,CASSRQGAWYGYTF
TRBJ2-2,TRBV19,-,CASSISQPGAGELFF
TRBJ2-7,TRBV12-3/TRBV12-4,TRBD1,CASSTGDSYEQYF
TRBJ2-7,TRBV30,-,CALNTDLYEQYF
TRBJ2-7,TRBV7-2,-,CASSLRIQGRTNSYEQYF
TRBJ1-2,TRBV29-1,TRBD1,CSVDEQGAGGYTF
TRBJ1-6,TRBV27,-,CASSLRGVDSPLHF
TRBJ1-4,TRBV5-6,-,CASSYSTAGEKLFF
TRBJ2-7,TRBV5-1,TRBD2,CASSTRAGGPYEQYF
TRBJ2-3,TRBV6-5,TRBD2,CASRPGGTDTQYF
TRBJ2-3,TRBV11-2,-,CASSLVGAGTDTQYF
TRBJ1-4,TRBV14,-,CASSPWARGQNNEKLFF
TRBJ2-2,TRBV15,-,CATSRDDSGGARTGELFF
TRBJ1-2,TRBV5-1,-,CASSGGTANYGYTF
TRBJ2-5,TRBV28,-,CATVGAGLWTQYF
TRBJ1-2,TRBV3-1/TRBV3-2,-,CASSQGDKPEGYTF
TRBJ1-5,TRBV6-6,TRBD1,CASTLQGNQPQHF
TRBJ2-2,TRBV24-1,TRBD2,CATSEGMGGTTGELFF
TRBJ2-1,TRBV18,TRBD1,CASSQQGNEQFF
TRBJ1-5,TRBV28,TRBD1,CASQLGNRGPGQPQHF
TRBJ1-4,TRBV28,TRBD1,CATRGGANEKLFF
TRBJ2-2,TRBV6-2/TRBV6-3,TRBD1,CASSTWTGSGELFF
TRBJ1-2,TRBV29-1,-,CSVEGTEYGYTF
TRBJ2-1,TRBV7-2,TRBD2,CASSLAASGEQFF
TRBJ2-2,TRBV6-4,-,CASSESRAGELFF
TRBJ1-5,TRBV7-3,-,CAPRGPKYRYAYQPQHF
TRBJ1-2,TRBV7-2,TRBD1,CASSLAGTGGRGYTF
TRBJ2-1,TRBV11-3,TRBD2,CASSRLAGDQQFF
TRBJ2-3,TRBV27,-,CASSFSGRRDTQYF
TRBJ1-6,TRBV7-9,-,CASSSTGHPGFDNSPLHF
TRBJ2-3,TRBV6-2/TRBV6-3,TRBD2,CASSRAGGTQYF
TRBJ1-1,TRBV6-2/TRBV6-3,-,CASSYSGGRVTEAFF
TRBJ2-5,TRBV19,TRBD2,CASKPAGFQETQYF
TRBJ2-2,TRBV5-6,-,CASSLISYRVGARTGELFF
TRBJ2-3,TRBV5-4,-,CASSLQGPDTQYF
TRBJ2-1,TRBV11-3,-,CASSLGLASSYNEQFF
TRBJ1-5,TRBV7-2,TRBD1,CASSAVAGGNQPQHF
TRBJ2-4,TRBV6-6,-,CASSLDPGWNIQYF